Listed here are 2 T cell receptor beta chains from one sample, sequenced in a study of glioma-infiltrating T cells after dendritic cell vaccination. Clones were sequenced by immunoSEQ multiplex PCR, and TCRdb holds only the in-frame ones, with some missing. The sample shows 55,000 to 70,000 clones, 75% to 90% of them seen only once. The material was blood, obtained before dendritic cell vaccination. These receptors were collected from a human donor with glioblastoma.

The chain employs TRBV19 and TRBJ2-1; tentatively, D is TRBD1 (7 bases). Germline CDR1 LNHDA, CDR2 SQIVND (reference sequence). The V gene lost 7 bases and the J gene lost 6 bases, with 16 bases spanning the gap. The length of the CDR3 is 14 residues. This CDR3 is CASKEQGGGNEQFF. The CDR3 DNA follows: TGTGCCAGTAAAGAGCAGGGGGGAGGCAATGAGCAGTTCTTC.

The chain is built from TRBV6-5 and TRBJ2-5; 9 bases map to TRBD1. Judging by the DNA end, TRBJ2-7 fits better; the J call may be wrong. Germline V gene sequence: CDR1 MNHEY, CDR2 SVGAGI. The CDR3 loop spans 14 amino acids. The CDR3 reads CASCRDRASYEQYF. The CDR3 bases are TGTGCCAGTTGCCGGGACAGGGCGTCCTACGAGCAGTACTTC.